Detailed here is one TCR beta chain. No antigen is known for it. The protocol was immunoSEQ multiplex PCR, while the TCRdb copy is restricted to in-frame clones and leaves out a portion. The table shows 13,000 to 15,000 clones, with 55% to 75% occurring only once. The data derive from a study of CD4+ T cells in melanoma. Broader study findings: In melanoma, neoantigen-specific CD4+ T cells reportedly differed in differentiation state. A reported correlation linked neoantigen-specific CD4+ T cells to CD8+, macrophage and B cell function.

The V gene end was trimmed by 4 bases and the J gene end by 0 bases; junction bases not matched to a gene: 1. CDR3 length equals 14 residues. Germline loops: CDR1 MNHEY, CDR2 SVGAGI. The receptor's source is a human donor with melanoma. The rearrangement joins TRBV6-5 to TRBJ2-3; 7 bases match TRBD1. The sample taken for sequencing was cells from a culture (not recorded whether cultured in vitro). This chain's CDR3 is CASSSQGSTDTQYF. Here the CDR3 DNA reads TGTGCCAGCAGTTCACAGGGGAGCACAGATACGCAGTATTTT.